One and the same sample provided the 9 T cell receptor beta chains below, sequenced in a study of HIV-infected children after antiretroviral therapy interruption. As for treatment: PENTA 11 planned treatment interruption arm or continuous ART arm. A 3' RACE protocol on RNA, with unique molecular identifiers, produced the TCR library. TCRdb independently ran MiXCR on the 3' RACE reads; one entry per CDR3 protein. Of approximately 16,000 distinct CDR3 sequences in the sample, roughly 3.5% are singletons; the top ten hold roughly 34%. Sequenced material: CD45RO+ CD8+ T cells from PBMCs, pooled from several time points, taken from a donor given antiretroviral therapy, either interrupted or continuous. Indicated subset: memory CD8+ CD45RO+ CD45RA- T cells. These receptors all come from a pool of human donors with HIV.

The chain links TRBV12-3 or TRBV12-4 to TRBJ2-1, with unresolved D. The CDR3 is 13 amino acids. V was trimmed by 6 bases and J by 4 bases, leaving 10 bases between them. CDR3 sequence reads: CASSLDGYNEQFF. The CDR3, as DNA: TGTGCCAGCAGCCTGGACGGTTACAATGAGCAGTTCTTC.

This clonotype showed up many times. The chain combines TRBV20-1 with TRBJ2-7; D gene ambiguous. This CDR3 comprises 14 residues. Germline V gene data show CDR1 as DFQATT and CDR2 as SNEGSKA (reference sequence). V was pared by 5 bases and J by 4 bases, with 18 bases between. In nucleotides, the CDR3 is TGCAGTGCTCGACCCTACAACAAAGAATACGAGCAGTACTTC. This sequence encodes CSARPYNKEYEQYF.

This clonotype was seen ten or more times. This chain links TRBV6-1 with TRBJ1-6, with D possibly matching TRBD1 (5 bases). The CDR3 totals 14 residues. V lost 4 bases and J lost 10, with 14 bases in between. In germline, CDR1 is MNHNS, CDR2 SASEGT. Written as DNA, the CDR3 is TGTGCCAGCAGTGTGCGGGGGGAAGACTCACCCCTCCACTTT. The encoded protein is CASSVRGEDSPLHF.

This clonotype was seen repeatedly, ten times or more. The rearrangement uses TRBV28 and TRBJ2-3; 12 bases fit TRBD2. Trimming removed 3 bases from V and 1 base from J; junction bases left unmatched: 5. From germline, CDR1 is MDHEN and CDR2 SYDVKM. The CDR3 length is 17 residues. The CDR3 loop is CASSFWSSGGGTDTQYF. CDR3 nucleotides: TGTGCCAGCAGTTTTTGGTCTAGCGGGGGGGGCACAGATACGCAGTATTTT.

This clonotype was seen repeatedly, ten times or more. The chain couples TRBV11-2 to TRBJ2-2, with D possibly being TRBD1 (7 bases). Germline-derived CDR1 and CDR2 are SGHAT and FQNNGV. Deletions cut 1 base from V and 5 bases from J, with 14 bases between. The CDR3 contains 16 residues. CDR3 DNA: TGTGCCAGCAGCTTAGGACAGGGACTCGGAACCGGGGAGCTGTTTTTT. Amino acids: CASSLGQGLGTGELFF.

This clonotype has a count of ten or more. The V and J genes are TRBV23-1 and TRBJ1-1, with 7 bases that match TRBD1. TRBV23-1 belongs to the ORF category, with a function that is uncertain. The trim removed 2 bases at V and 2 bases at J, leaving 11 bases unmatched. CDR3 size: 17 residues. In nucleotides, the CDR3 is TGCGCCAGCAGTCAAGCGGGGGGGGGGACAGCCAACACTGAAGCTTTCTTT. Translating it yields CASSQAGGGTANTEAFF.

This clonotype is termed large. V gene TRBV29-1 combines with J gene TRBJ2-1; either TRBD1 or TRBD2 may fit D (5 bases each). CDR3 length equals 14 residues. The germline V gene encodes CDR1 SQVTM and CDR2 ANQGSEA. Deletions cut 3 bases from V and 8 bases from J, with 17 bases between. The CDR3 sequence: CSVEGLGRSDEQFF. CDR3 bases: TGCAGCGTTGAGGGCCTGGGACGGAGCGATGAGCAGTTCTTC.

This clonotype has at least ten counts. V gene TRBV2 combines with J gene TRBJ1-1; D possibly corresponds to TRBD1 (6 bases). CDR1 and CDR2 (germline): SNHLY, FYNNEI. With 4 bases removed from V and 6 bases from J, the gap between germline ends came to 21 bases. The length of the CDR3 is 16 residues. CDR3 in amino acids: CASSGWGQGKSPEAFF. CDR3 nucleotide sequence: TGTGCCAGCAGTGGATGGGGGCAGGGAAAATCCCCTGAAGCTTTCTTT. The whole variable domain, filled in from reference TRBV2 and TRBJ1-1, reads EPEVTQTPSHQVTQMGQEVILRCVPISNHLYFYWYRQILGQKVEFLVSFYNNEISEKSEIFDDQFSVERPDGSNFTLKIRSTKLEDSAMYFCASSGWGQGKSPEAFFGQGTRLTVV.

At least ten counts were recorded for this clonotype. V and J are TRBV12-3 or TRBV12-4 and TRBJ2-3; 9 nucleotides agree with TRBD2. This CDR3 is built from 16 residues. With V trimmed by 5 bases and J by 2 bases, 8 bases remained unmatched. The CDR3 DNA is TGTGCCAGCAGTACCGAGAGCGGGGGGCCCACAGATACGCAGTATTTT. Translation: CASSTESGGPTDTQYF.